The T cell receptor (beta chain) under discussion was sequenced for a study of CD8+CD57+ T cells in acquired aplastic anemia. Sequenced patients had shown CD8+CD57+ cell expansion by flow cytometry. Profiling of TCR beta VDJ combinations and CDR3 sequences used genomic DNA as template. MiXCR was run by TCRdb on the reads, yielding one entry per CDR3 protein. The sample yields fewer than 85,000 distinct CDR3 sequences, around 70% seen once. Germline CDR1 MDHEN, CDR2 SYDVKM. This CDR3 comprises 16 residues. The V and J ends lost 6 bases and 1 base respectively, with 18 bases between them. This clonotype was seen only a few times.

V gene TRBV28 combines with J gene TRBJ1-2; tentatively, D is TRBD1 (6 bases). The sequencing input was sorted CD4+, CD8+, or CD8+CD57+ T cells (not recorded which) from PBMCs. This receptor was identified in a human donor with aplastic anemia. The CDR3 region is CASSPRTQGINYGYTF. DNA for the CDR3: TGTGCCAGCAGCCCCCGAACCCAGGGGATTAACTATGGCTACACCTTC.